This T cell receptor (beta chain) was recovered during a study of cytomegalovirus exposure and HLA in healthy donors. Study information: Unique TCRs from HLA-typed donors, 75 million to 100 million of them, were held in an early data release.

The ends lost 0 bases at V and 3 bases at J; junction bases unmatched: 1. From germline, CDR1 is GTSNPN and CDR2 SVGIG (reference sequence). The length of the CDR3 is 13 residues. The PCR employed 60 Vbeta primers together with 13 Jbeta primers. Sequencing used immunoSEQ multiplex PCR; TCRdb keeps in-frame clones, though not all of them. This table has fewer than 130,000 clones, less than 80% appearing once. Study-wide points: Later work showed greater clonal expansion in HLA-associated TCR beta chains than in equally common others.

As concerns this clone: Its antigen is still unknown.

Sequences were obtained from PBMCs. The origin of this receptor is a man between 25 and 39 years old in good health and CMV-seropositive. The J gene is TRBJ1-1, the V gene TRBV30; TRBD1 agrees at 7 bases. CDR3 protein: CAWSVTGDTEAFF. DNA of the CDR3: TGTGCCTGGAGTGTAACAGGGGACACTGAAGCTTTCTTT.